The 16 T cell receptor beta chains below come from one sample, sequenced in a study of regulatory T cells in long-lasting Graves disease. Combining iRepertoire HTBI primers with Arm-PCR of CDR3 regions, the authors built TCR beta libraries. From the multiplex PCR reads, TCRdb called clonotypes with MiXCR, one entry per CDR3 protein. The repertoire includes roughly 450,000 distinct CDR3 sequences, about a fifth of them detected once, and approximately 7.8% sits in the top ten. The time point: persistent/refractory GD, antithyroid drugs over 5 years with positive TRAb. Researchers made the TCR library from RNA that was extracted from PBMCs. The material sequenced was peripheral blood mononuclear cells (PBMCs), taken when the disease was refractory, from a patient treated with antithyroid drugs. All receptors derive from a female donor with Graves disease.

The table lists this clonotype with many counts. The chain employs TRBV4-1 and TRBJ1-2; D unclear. Germline CDR1 MGHRA, CDR2 YSYEKL. V lost 2 bases and J lost 4, with 8 bases in between. The CDR3 spans 13 residues. Here the CDR3 DNA reads TGCGCCAGCAGCCAAATCGGGATCTATGGCTACACCTTC. Amino acids: CASSQIGIYGYTF.

The V and J genes are TRBV7-9 and TRBJ1-1; D unclear. V was shortened by 5 bases and J by 1 base, with 17 bases between the two germline ends. Germline CDR1 is SEHNR and CDR2 is FQNEAQ (reference sequence). This CDR3 is 16 amino acids long. CDR3 residues: CASSPPGPSKNTEAFF. The CDR3 region has the DNA TGTGCCAGCAGCCCACCCGGGCCCTCCAAGAACACTGAAGCTTTCTTT.

This clonotype was picked up many times. This chain uses TRBV28 with TRBJ1-2; 8 nucleotides align to TRBD1. CDR1 is MDHEN and CDR2 is SYDVKM in the germline V gene. CDR3 length: 14 residues. Trimming removed 4 bases from V and 4 bases from J; junction bases left unmatched: 5. The DNA of the CDR3 is TGTGCCAGCAGTTCCTGGACAGGGTGCTATGGCTACACCTTC. Residues: CASSSWTGCYGYTF.

This chain connects TRBV5-6 to TRBJ2-7; tentatively, D is TRBD2 (6 bases). The germline V gene has CDR1 SGHDT and CDR2 YYEEEE. Trimming stripped 2 bases from V and 5 bases from J, with 14 bases between. There are 14 residues in the CDR3. The CDR3 DNA reads as TGTGCCAGCAGCTTCGCTCCGGGAGCTCACGAGCAGTACTTC. It codes for CASSFAPGAHEQYF.

The J gene is TRBJ1-1, the V gene TRBV5-5; D is perhaps TRBD1 (5 bases). Per the germline V gene, CDR1 is SGHKS and CDR2 is YYEKEE (reference sequence). Trimming stripped 7 bases from V and 0 bases from J, with 22 bases between. The CDR3 runs to 17 residues. CDR3 in DNA: TGTGCCAGCTCGGCCCGGGTAGGGGTGGGGATGAACACTGAAGCTTTCTTT. Its translation: CASSARVGVGMNTEAFF.

The V and J genes are TRBV9 and TRBJ1-1; no clear D. The germline V gene encodes CDR1 SGDLS and CDR2 YYNGEE. V lost 3 bases to trimming and J lost 1 base, with 16 bases between them. This CDR3 region has 16 residues. CDR3 amino acids: CASSAVRPSENTEAFF. In nucleotides, the CDR3 is TGTGCCAGCAGCGCCGTCCGACCGTCGGAGAACACTGAAGCTTTCTTT.

This clonotype was seen a few times. The V gene is TRBV27, the J gene TRBJ1-6; D is unresolved. The CDR3 totals 13 residues. V was cut by 4 bases and J by 7 bases, with 8 bases left in between. Looked up from germline, CDR1 is MNHEY and CDR2 is SMNVEV (reference sequence). CDR3 region: CASSSAPNSPLHF. In nucleotides, the CDR3 is TGTGCCAGCAGTTCGGCCCCGAATTCACCCCTCCACTTT.

The V gene is TRBV6-1, the J gene TRBJ1-2; 7 nucleotides match TRBD1. V lost 5 bases to trimming and J lost 3 bases; unmatched junction nucleotides: 9. The CDR3 runs 15 residues. Germline V CDR1 and CDR2: MNHNS, SASEGT. The chain's CDR3 is CASSRTGTIDYGYTF. CDR3 coding DNA: TGTGCCAGCAGTCGGACAGGAACGATCGACTATGGCTACACCTTC.

V usage is TRBV29-1 and J usage is TRBJ2-7; 14 nucleotides line up with TRBD2. The junction had 3 bases not matched to a gene; V was cut back by 3 bases and J by 2 bases. Germline CDR1 and CDR2: SQVTM and ANQGSEA. The CDR3 sequence is 15 residues long. DNA of the CDR3: TGCAGCGTTGACGGGACTAGCGGGAGCACCTACGAGCAGTACTTC. Its translation: CSVDGTSGSTYEQYF.

J is TRBJ2-2 and V is TRBV20-1, with 12 bases aligning to TRBD2. The V segment lost 6 bases and the J segment 9 bases; nucleotides outside the gene matches: 8. The CDR3 is 14 amino acids. Germline assignment: CDR1 DFQATT and CDR2 SNEGSKA (reference sequence). CDR3 coding DNA: TGCAGTGCATGGACTAGCGGGGACCACCGGGAGCTGTTTTTT. It codes for CSAWTSGDHRELFF.

The CDR3 region is CSAWLLMTYEQYF. CDR3 DNA: TGCAGTGCTTGGTTGCTGATGACCTACGAGCAGTACTTC. The rearrangement links TRBV20-1 to TRBJ2-7; no firm D call. Looked up from germline, CDR1 is DFQATT and CDR2 is SNEGSKA (reference sequence). V gave up 5 bases and J gave up 2 bases, with 13 bases separating them. The CDR3 totals 13 residues.

This clonotype turned up a few times. The chain uses TRBV6-1 and TRBJ2-5; 9 bases fit TRBD1. The CDR3 extends over 13 amino acids. V shed 7 bases, J shed 5 bases, and the junction held 5 bases outside the gene matches. Germline CDR1 is MNHNS and CDR2 is SASEGT. The CDR3 nucleotides are TGTGCCAGCATGTTGACAGGGGGGGAGACCCAGTACTTC. Amino acids: CASMLTGGETQYF.

Of note for this clonotype: One base away lies a much larger clone, so this may be a sequencing read error. The conserved closing phenylalanine or tryptophan is absent in this CDR3, likely reflecting a read error. The chain has TRBV12-3 or TRBV12-4 and TRBJ1-2; a possible D gene is TRBD1 (6 bases). Trimming removed 4 bases from V and 2 bases from J, with 8 bases in between. This CDR3 region has 13 residues. CDR3 sequence: CASSSGQNYGYTL. The CDR3 DNA reads TGTGCCAGCAGTTCAGGACAGAACTATGGCTACACCCTC.

This clonotype has a handful of counts. V and J are TRBV20-1 and TRBJ2-3; the D is unclear. The CDR3 contains 14 residues. With 3 bases removed from V and 0 bases from J, the gap between germline ends came to 10 bases. The germline V gene has CDR1 DFQATT and CDR2 SNEGSKA (reference sequence). DNA of the CDR3: TGCAGTGCTAGGCAAACGACTAGCACAGATACGCAGTATTTT. It is translated as CSARQTTSTDTQYF.

This clonotype was counted at least ten times. This chain links TRBV28 with TRBJ2-7; 7 nucleotides align to TRBD2. Losses at the gene ends were 0 bases for V and 4 bases for J; bases not matched to a gene: 12. Per germline, CDR1 MDHEN and CDR2 SYDVKM. This CDR3 has 17 residues. CDR3 DNA sequence: TGTGCCAGCAGTTTATGGCCCCCCGGACCCGGGGGGTACGAGCAGTACTTC. Its protein product is CASSLWPPGPGGYEQYF.

This clonotype was counted at least ten times. The rearrangement uses TRBV2 and TRBJ1-1, with 7 bases identical to TRBD1. Trimming at V came to 2 bases and at J to 2 bases, leaving 5 bases not matched to a gene. The CDR3 extends over 15 amino acids. The germline V gene has CDR1 SNHLY and CDR2 FYNNEI. Written as DNA, the CDR3 is TGTGCCAGCAGTGAAAGGGGGCTGGGCAACACTGAAGCTTTCTTT. Protein product: CASSERGLGNTEAFF.